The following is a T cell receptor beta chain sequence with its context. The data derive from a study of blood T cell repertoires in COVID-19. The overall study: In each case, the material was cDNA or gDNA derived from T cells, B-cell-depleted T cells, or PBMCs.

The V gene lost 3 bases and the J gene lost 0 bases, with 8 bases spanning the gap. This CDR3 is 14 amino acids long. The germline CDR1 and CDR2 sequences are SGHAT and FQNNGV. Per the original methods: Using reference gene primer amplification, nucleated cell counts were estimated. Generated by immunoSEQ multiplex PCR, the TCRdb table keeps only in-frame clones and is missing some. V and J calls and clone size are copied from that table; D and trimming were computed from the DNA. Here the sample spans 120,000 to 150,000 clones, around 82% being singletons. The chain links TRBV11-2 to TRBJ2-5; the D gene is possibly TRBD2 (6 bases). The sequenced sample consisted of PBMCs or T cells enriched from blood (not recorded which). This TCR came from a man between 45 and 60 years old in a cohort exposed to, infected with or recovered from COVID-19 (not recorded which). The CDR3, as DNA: TGTGCCAGCAGCTTGGGGACTTACCAAGAGACCCAGTACTTC. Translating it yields CASSLGTYQETQYF.